The 4 T cell receptor beta chains given below trace back to one sample, sequenced in a study of lymphopenia after photon versus proton radiotherapy. Using immunoSEQ multiplex PCR, the repertoire was profiled, and TCRdb retains in-frame clones only, with some absent. The sample shows 25,000 to 30,000 clones, around 80% of them seen only once. The sample consisted of peripheral blood, taken from a patient treated with photon-based radiotherapy. These receptors all come from a man in his forties or fifties with gastric cancer.

The chain has TRBV5-6 and TRBJ1-6, with 7 bases that match TRBD1. Trimming removed 3 bases from V and 7 bases from J; junction bases left unmatched: 7. Per the germline V gene, CDR1 is SGHDT and CDR2 is YYEEEE. The length of the CDR3 is 15 residues. The CDR3 nucleotides are TGTGCCAGCAGCTCGCGACAGGGCCCCAATTCACCCCTCCACTTT. Its protein is CASSSRQGPNSPLHF.

This clone was counted once. The rearrangement uses TRBV5-5 and TRBJ2-1; 12 positions agree with TRBD1. Trimming took 4 bases from V and 5 from J; bases not matched to a gene: 7. CDR1 SGHKS and CDR2 YYEKEE come from the germline V gene (reference sequence). The CDR3 runs 16 residues. This CDR3 reads CASSGGTGGRNNEQFF. The DNA of the CDR3 is TGTGCCAGCAGCGGCGGGACAGGGGGCAGGAACAATGAGCAGTTCTTC. Full variable domain (missing parts from reference TRBV5-5 and TRBJ2-1): DAGVTQSPTHLIKTRGQQVTLRCSPISGHKSVSWYQQVLGQGPQFIFQYYEKEERGRGNFPDRFSARQFPNYSSELNVNALLLGDSALYLCASSGGTGGRNNEQFFGPGTRLTVL.

The count of this clone is one. The V call is TRBV7-2, the J call TRBJ2-7; D may be TRBD1 (6 bases). CDR3 length equals 14 residues. Trimming cost V 3 bases and J 6 bases, with 15 bases left between them. Germline loops: CDR1 SGHTA, CDR2 FQGNSA. The CDR3 protein is CASSFKSGAPEQYF. The CDR3 DNA reads TGTGCCAGCAGCTTCAAATCAGGGGCCCCCGAGCAGTACTTC. Complete variable domain (other parts from reference TRBV7-2 and TRBJ2-7): GAGVSQSPSNKVTEKGKDVELRCDPISGHTALYWYRQSLGQGLEFLIYFQGNSAPDKSGLPSDRFSAERTGGSVSTLTIQRTQQEDSAVYLCASSFKSGAPEQYFGPGTRLTVT.

The chain has TRBV11-1 and TRBJ1-2; TRBD1 agrees at 7 bases. With V trimmed by 5 bases and J by 8 bases, 8 bases remained unmatched. Germline V gives CDR1 SGHAT, CDR2 FQDESV (reference sequence). The CDR3 totals 13 residues. The CDR3 protein is CASSDGQAGGYTF. As DNA, the CDR3 is TGTGCCAGCAGCGATGGACAGGCCGGGGGCTACACCTTC.